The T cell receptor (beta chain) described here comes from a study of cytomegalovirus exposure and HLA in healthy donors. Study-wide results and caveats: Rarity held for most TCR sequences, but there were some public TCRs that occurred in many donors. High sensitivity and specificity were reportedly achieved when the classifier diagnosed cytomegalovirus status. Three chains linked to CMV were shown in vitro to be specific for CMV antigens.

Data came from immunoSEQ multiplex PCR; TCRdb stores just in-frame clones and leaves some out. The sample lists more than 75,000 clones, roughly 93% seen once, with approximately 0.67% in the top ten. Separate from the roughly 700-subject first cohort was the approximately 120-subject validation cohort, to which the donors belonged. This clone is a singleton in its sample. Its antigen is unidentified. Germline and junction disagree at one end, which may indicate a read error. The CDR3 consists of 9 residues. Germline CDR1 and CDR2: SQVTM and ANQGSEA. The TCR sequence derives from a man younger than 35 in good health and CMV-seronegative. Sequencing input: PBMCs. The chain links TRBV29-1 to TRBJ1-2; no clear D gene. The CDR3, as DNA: TGCAGCGCCTTTCCCCCGCGGGAATTC. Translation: CSAFPPREF.